This TCR beta chain was documented in a study of monozygotic twins with inflammatory bowel disease. Nested PCRs of around 15 and 9 cycles, two in total, were run on TCRalpha and TCRbeta cDNA. TCRdb reprocessed the 5' RACE reads, keeping one entry per CDR3 protein, no DNA. This sample's clone table lists a few hundred thousand distinct CDR3 sequences. CDR1 is SNHLY, CDR2 FYNNEI, per germline. The CDR3 loop spans 15 amino acids. Study-level results: The study found lower TCRbeta diversity (inverse Simpson) in IBD patients than in healthy co-twins.

Comment on this clonotype: What it binds is not known.

The source of this sequence is a human donor with ulcerative colitis or Crohn's disease, or a healthy co-twin of an affected twin (not recorded which). Sequencing input: blood. The V call is TRBV2, the J call TRBJ2-7; TCRdb outputs TRBD1, but without DNA this stays unchecked. The CDR3 is CASSPRQGAVYEQYF.